This T cell receptor (beta chain) was identified during a study of blood T cell repertoires in COVID-19. This clone was seen just once. TCRdb keeps only in-frame clones here, not all; method: immunoSEQ multiplex PCR. The table has about 47,000 clones, more than 75% seen once. CDR3 length equals 13 residues. CDR1 and CDR2 (germline): SQVTM, ANQGSEA. Trimming stripped 4 bases from V and 5 bases from J, with 14 bases between. The V call is TRBV29-1, the J call TRBJ1-1; D not resolved. The TCR originated in a human donor with acute or convalescent COVID-19. The donor label of this sample is uncertain. Sample: peripheral blood. This CDR3 reads CSVVNWRGTEAFF. The CDR3 DNA is TGCAGCGTTGTAAATTGGCGAGGGACTGAAGCTTTCTTT.